Listed here are 6 T cell receptor beta chains from one sample, sequenced in a study of T cell responses to AZD1222 COVID-19 vaccine. The method was immunoSEQ multiplex PCR; TCRdb's version includes in-frame clones alone and lacks a portion of them. The repertoire holds under 100,000 clones, around 86% seen once, with about 8% in the top ten. The specimen comprised peripheral blood, sampled on day 0 of AZD1222 vaccination. Receptor source: an adult in good health.

The rearrangement uses TRBV5-1 and TRBJ2-1; TRBD2 agrees at 12 bases. The V gene end was trimmed by 1 base and the J gene end by 2 bases; junction bases not matched to a gene: 4. This CDR3 contains 17 residues. The germline V gene encodes CDR1 SGHRS and CDR2 YFSETQ. The CDR3 spells CASSLYRLAGAYNEQFF. The CDR3, as DNA: TGCGCCAGCAGCTTGTATCGACTAGCGGGAGCCTACAATGAGCAGTTCTTC.

The V and J genes are TRBV2 and TRBJ2-1; 14 positions agree with TRBD2. J was trimmed by 0 bases and V by 7 bases; bases with no gene match: 5. CDR1 SNHLY and CDR2 FYNNEI come from the germline V gene. This CDR3 has 17 amino acids. The CDR3 here is CASTGLAGGRSYNEQFF. The CDR3 coding sequence is TGTGCCAGCACCGGACTAGCGGGAGGACGCTCCTACAATGAGCAGTTCTTC.

V is TRBV7-3 and J is TRBJ1-2; D is undetermined. With 2 bases removed from V and 8 bases from J, the gap between germline ends came to 12 bases. This CDR3 region has 13 residues. Germline V lookup: CDR1 SGHTA, CDR2 FQGTGA. The CDR3 is CASSLEGRRGYTF. The CDR3 DNA reads as TGTGCCAGCAGCTTAGAGGGTCGGCGGGGCTACACCTTC.

CDR3 coding DNA: TGTGCCAGCAGGACGACAGGGGGCAACTATGGCTACACCTTC. Its translation is CASRTTGGNYGYTF. The rearrangement links TRBV28 to TRBJ1-2; 10 bases align to TRBD1. Per germline, CDR1 MDHEN and CDR2 SYDVKM. This CDR3 has 14 residues. V lost 6 bases to trimming and J lost 2 bases; unmatched junction nucleotides: 3.

The rearrangement links TRBV4-2 to TRBJ2-3, with 8 bases identical to TRBD2. Germline CDR1 LGHNA, CDR2 YNFKEQ. This CDR3 has 22 amino acids. The trim removed 4 bases at V and 4 bases at J, leaving 28 bases unmatched. CDR3 coding DNA: TGTGCCAGCAGCCTTAGGACGACCCGATTAGCCCCGCAGCGGGAGACGGCAGATACGCAGTATTTT. It translates to CASSLRTTRLAPQRETADTQYF.

The chain recombines TRBV24-1 with TRBJ2-7; D gene ambiguous. Germline lookup yields CDR1 KGHDR and CDR2 SFDVKD. The CDR3 loop spans 11 amino acids. V gave up 0 bases and J gave up 6 bases, with 2 bases separating them. The CDR3 loop is CATSDLVEQYF. The CDR3 DNA sequence: TGTGCCACCAGTGATTTGGTCGAGCAGTACTTC.